Here is one T cell receptor beta chain with its context. Its target is unknown. The CDR3 runs to 18 residues. V gave up 3 bases and J gave up 8 bases; unmatched junction bases: 14. Germline V lookup: CDR1 SGHRS, CDR2 YFSETQ. Regions amplified from RNA transcripts were the TCR beta CDR3 regions. In the first-round RT-PCR of the TCR CDR3, the HTBI primer set was used. TCRdb redid the calling of the multiplex PCR reads with MiXCR, one entry per CDR3 protein. This sample yields 610,000 or so distinct CDR3 sequences, of which about 43% are seen a single time; approximately 8.4% belongs to the top ten. These data originate in a study of T cells in Graves' hyperthyroidism and ophthalmopathy. Points from the study as a whole: Ophthalmopathy cases were set apart from stable hyperthyroidism by a 13 V-J model. Researchers found most expanded thyroid clonotypes above 0.001 in blood as well. For ophthalmopathy, model prediction preceded onset by a median about 6.4 months.

The rearrangement links TRBV5-1 to TRBJ1-4, with TRBD1 matching over 12 bases. The sequence derives from a woman younger than 30 with Graves' hyperthyroidism. Sequenced material: peripheral blood or thyroid tissue (not recorded which). The CDR3: CASSSLRGTGGVDEKLFF. CDR3 in DNA: TGCGCCAGCAGCTCCCTTCGAGGGACAGGGGGCGTGGACGAAAAACTGTTTTTT. Variable domain in full (rest from reference TRBV5-1 and TRBJ1-4): KAGVTQTPRYLIKTRGQQVTLSCSPISGHRSVSWYQQTPGQGLQFLFEYFSETQRNKGNFPGRFSGRQFSNSRSEMNVSTLELGDSALYLCASSSLRGTGGVDEKLFFGSGTQLSVL.